A selection of T cell receptor beta chains follows, all from one sample in a study of cytomegalovirus exposure and HLA in healthy donors. Clones were read by immunoSEQ multiplex PCR, and TCRdb kept only the in-frame ones, dropping some. In the table there are 72,000 or so clones, 70% to 85% of which are singletons. Input material: PBMCs. The receptor source for this set is a human donor in good health. The CDR3 runs from the conserved cysteine through the conserved F or W. A D gene is named only where the DNA matches it firmly. A row's size may be missing; if present it is once, few, many or a size class.

>-|TRBJ2-7|-|TRBV5-1
TGCGCCAGCAGCTTGGATACAGACGAGCAGTACTTC
CASSLDTDEQYF
>TRBD1|TRBJ1-2|few|TRBV5-6
TGTGCCAGCAGCCTGGACAGGGACTACACCTTC
CASSLDRDYTF
>-|TRBJ2-5|-|TRBV7-9
TGTGCCAGCAGCTTACTCCTAGCCTCGGTGGAGACCCAGTACTTC
CASSLLLASVETQYF
>-|TRBJ1-5|-|TRBV27
TGTGCCAGCAGCTCCGCGGGGGGGGATCAGCCCCAGCATTTT
CASSSAGGDQPQHF
>TRBD2|TRBJ2-5|-|TRBV5-1
TGCGCCAGCAGCCTAACACCACTAGCGGGAAGAGAGGAGACCCAGTACTTC
CASSLTPLAGREETQYF
>TRBD2|TRBJ2-1|-|TRBV6-4
TGTGCCAGCAGCGACGGGACTAGCGGCGTTAATGAGCAGTTCTTC
CASSDGTSGVNEQFF
>-|TRBJ2-7|-|TRBV14
TGTGCCAGCAGCCAAATCATCTACGAGCAGTACTTC
CASSQIIYEQYF
>-|TRBJ2-1|-|TRBV25-1
TGTGCCAGCAGTGATCCCTCTTGGCACAATGAGCAGTTCTTC
CASSDPSWHNEQFF
>-|TRBJ2-7|-|TRBV11-2
TGTGCCAGCAGCAACAGTCTGTCCTACGAGCAGTACTTC
CASSNSLSYEQYF
>TRBD2|TRBJ2-1|-|TRBV5-4
TGTGCCAGCAGCTCGGGACTAGCGGGAGGGAGAGGGGCCTACAATGAGCAGTTCTTC
CASSSGLAGGRGAYNEQFF
>-|TRBJ2-3|-|TRBV29-1
TGCAGCGCCGAACGGCTAGGAGCCACAGATACGCAGTATTTT
CSAERLGATDTQYF
>-|TRBJ2-6|-|TRBV30
TGTGCCTGGGGGGGCGACTCTGGGGCCAACGTCCTGACTTTC
CAWGGDSGANVLTF
>TRBD2|TRBJ2-1|-|TRBV27
TGTGCCAGCAGTTTGGGACTAGCCACAGCCAATGAGCAGTTCTTC
CASSLGLATANEQFF
>-|TRBJ2-5|once|TRBV27
TGTGCCAGCACCCCTGAAGAGACCCAGTACTTC
CASTPEETQYF
>TRBD2|TRBJ2-7|-|TRBV7-3
TGTGCCAGCAGCTTCCAGGGCGGGAGCTACGAGCAGTACTTC
CASSFQGGSYEQYF
>TRBD1|TRBJ1-2|once|TRBV29-1
TGCAGCGTTTGGACAGGCGGGGGGTATGGCTACACCTTC
CSVWTGGGYGYTF
>-|TRBJ1-3|-|TRBV27
TGTGCCAGCAGTCTTACAGTCTCTGGAAACACCATATATTTT
CASSLTVSGNTIYF
>TRBD1|TRBJ2-1|-|TRBV29-1
TGCAGCACTGAAGGGACAGGGATATCTGACTACTACAATGAGCAGTTCTTC
CSTEGTGISDYYNEQFF
>TRBD2|TRBJ2-7|-|TRBV5-4
TGTGCCAGCAGCTCGGGGGGGACCAAAGCGGTCGAGCAGTACTTC
CASSSGGTKAVEQYF
>TRBD1|TRBJ1-5|once|TRBV12-5
TGTGCTAGTGGTTTGGTAGTCGACAGGGAGGCTCGAAATCAGCCCCAGCATTTT
CASGLVVDREARNQPQHF
>TRBD1|TRBJ2-7|-|TRBV5-6
TGTGCCAGCAACCCGGGACAGCGTTACGAGCAGTACTTC
CASNPGQRYEQYF
>TRBD1|TRBJ2-4|-|TRBV5-1
TGCGCCAGCAGCCTAGGGACAGACCAAAACATTCAGTACTTC
CASSLGTDQNIQYF
>-|TRBJ1-5|once|TRBV30
TGTGCCTGGAGTGTACTAGGCAATCAGCCCCAGCATTTT
CAWSVLGNQPQHF
>-|TRBJ1-4|-|TRBV5-6
TGTGCCAGCAGCTTGGCGGCAACTAATGAAAAACTGTTTTTT
CASSLAATNEKLFF
>TRBD1|TRBJ2-7|-|TRBV5-1
TGCGCCAGCAGCCCCCGACAGGGGGTAGCCTACGAGCAGTACTTC
CASSPRQGVAYEQYF
>TRBD2|TRBJ2-1|-|TRBV30
TGTGCCTGGGAGACTAGCGGGAGGTACCATGAGCAGTTCTTC
CAWETSGRYHEQFF
>-|TRBJ1-1|-|TRBV29-1
TGCAGCGCTGAAAGCGACTCGAACACTGAAGCTTTCTTT
CSAESDSNTEAFF
>-|TRBJ1-5|-|TRBV4-1
TGCGCCAGCAGCCTTGGAGGGTCTGGTTTTTCACAGCCCCAGCATTTT
CASSLGGSGFSQPQHF
>TRBD1|TRBJ1-3|-|TRBV18
TGTGCCAGCTCCCCGGACAGGCCCAGCTCTGGAAACACCATATATTTT
CASSPDRPSSGNTIYF
>-|TRBJ1-2|-|TRBV6-1
TGTGCCAGCAGCCTACCTAGGGGGGGCTACACCTTC
CASSLPRGGYTF
>-|TRBJ1-6|few|TRBV6-1
TGTGCCAGCACTTTAGGACAAGAGAATTCACCCCTCCACTTT
CASTLGQENSPLHF
>TRBD1|TRBJ1-3|-|TRBV18
TGTGCCAGCTCACCAGACGGACAGGGGGCAAGAGGAAACACCATATATTTT
CASSPDGQGARGNTIYF
>-|TRBJ2-7|-|TRBV28
TGTGCCAGCAGTTTATCGAGCTACGAGCAGTACTTC
CASSLSSYEQYF
>-|TRBJ1-2|-|TRBV30
TGTGCCTGGTCTTCTTTGACAGCTACTAACTATGGCTACACCTTC
CAWSSLTATNYGYTF
>-|TRBJ1-5|-|TRBV9
TGTGCCAGCAGCGTAGGACAGGATCAGCCCCAGCATTTT
CASSVGQDQPQHF
>-|TRBJ2-2|-|TRBV4-1
TGCGCCAGCAGTCGGACATCCCCTATAACCGGGGAGCTGTTTTTT
CASSRTSPITGELFF
>-|TRBJ1-1|-|TRBV29-1
TGCAGCGGCCAAAGGGGGGAGGGCACTGAAGCTTTCTTT
CSGQRGEGTEAFF
>-|TRBJ1-2|-|TRBV6-5
TGTGCCAGCAGTTACGCCGGACAGCGATATGGCTACACCTTC
CASSYAGQRYGYTF
>-|TRBJ2-3|-|TRBV5-4
TGTGCCAGCAGCTTGCGGTGGCAGGTACACACAGATACGCAGTATTTT
CASSLRWQVHTDTQYF
>TRBD1|TRBJ1-5|-|TRBV4-1
TGCGCCAGCAGCCATCTCCAGGGGGCTCAGCAGCCCCAGCATTTT
CASSHLQGAQQPQHF
>-|TRBJ2-3|-|TRBV11-2
TGTGCCAGCAGCTTAGCCTACACAGATACGCAGTATTTT
CASSLAYTDTQYF
>TRBD1|TRBJ2-4|-|TRBV7-9
TGTGCCAGCAGACCCCGACAGGGAGTCACGGGGAGAGACATTCAGTACTTC
CASRPRQGVTGRDIQYF
>-|TRBJ1-2|-|TRBV30
TGTGCCTGGAGTGTGGCGGGAATCTCTAACTATGGCTACACCTTC
CAWSVAGISNYGYTF
>TRBD1|TRBJ1-5|-|TRBV6-6
TGTGCCAGCAGTCCCGGGACAGGGGGGAGCAATCAGCCCCAGCATTTT
CASSPGTGGSNQPQHF
>-|TRBJ1-2|-|TRBV2
TGTGCCAGCATTTCGGGGGGGGGCTATGGCTACACCTTC
CASISGGGYGYTF
>TRBD2|TRBJ2-3|-|TRBV18
TGTGCCAGCTCACTAGCGGGAGGGCCCACAGATACGCAGTATTTT
CASSLAGGPTDTQYF
>TRBD1|TRBJ2-7|-|TRBV15
TGTGCCACCAGCTACCGGGGATCCCGGACAGGGGCGACCTACGAGCAGTACTTC
CATSYRGSRTGATYEQYF